This TCR beta chain comes out of a study of shared clonotypes between healthy human individuals. Overall study: The people who gave samples were a couple of women and a few men aged 18 to 49. CD4 naive and memory got three plates each, CD8 naive two, CD8 memory one.

CDR1 is WSHSY and CDR2 is SAAADI in the germline V gene. The V gene lost 4 bases and the J gene lost 0 bases, with 7 bases spanning the gap. This CDR3 has 14 residues. Assay: immunoSEQ multiplex PCR; the TCRdb copy retains only in-frame clones and omits some. Of about 2 million clones detected, 85% to 95% appear once; the ten largest clones hold 0.13%. This receptor was taken from a man aged 18 to 30 in good health. The sample was naive CD4+ T cells sorted from blood. This sample's subset: CD45RA+ positively selected. The V gene is TRBV10-2, the J gene TRBJ1-5; D gene uncertain. CDR3 loop: CASSVLGSNQPQHF. CDR3 DNA sequence: TGCGCCAGCAGTGTATTAGGTAGCAATCAGCCCCAGCATTTT.